The 18 T cell receptor beta chains below all came from one sample that was sequenced in a study of shared clonotypes between healthy human individuals (dated by TCRdb to 2018 to 2020). Library creation used the immunoSEQ multiplex PCR assay. TCRdb took this table from immuneACCESS and kept in-frame rearrangements with V and J called. Such tables lack part of the clones; where checked against another copy, unresolved V genes explain under half of the gap, and the rest is unexplained. A total of about 1 million clones appear in this sample, roughly 80% of them only once. The ten largest clonotypes hold approximately 1.5% of the sample. The sequencing input was memory CD4+ T cells sorted from blood. Interpreted using the paper, the cell subset or site label stands for: CD45RA-negative fraction. Receptors originate from a man between 18 and 29 years old in good health.

Notes on this clone: Other DNA sequences from this sample encode an identical CDR3 as well. The chain combines TRBV18 with TRBJ2-2; no reliable D call. In germline, CDR1 is KGHSH, CDR2 LQKENI. The CDR3 sequence is 15 residues long. V lost 3 bases and J 0 bases, leaving 8 bases between the germline ends. Here the CDR3 reads CASSPTNSNTGELFF. Written as DNA, the CDR3 is TGTGCCAGCTCACCCACTAACTCGAACACCGGGGAGCTGTTTTTT. The full variable domain, in which reference TRBV18 and TRBJ2-2 provide the parts outside the CDR3, is NAGVMQNPRHLVRRRGQEARLRCSPMKGHSHVYWYRQLPEEGLKFMVYLQKENIIDESGMPKERFSAEFPKEGPSILRIQQVVRGDSAAYFCASSPTNSNTGELFFGEGSRLTVL.

The chain has TRBV7-9 and TRBJ1-2; D not resolved. The CDR3 covers 12 residues. Trimming stripped 4 bases from V and 8 bases from J, with 11 bases between. CDR1 SEHNR and CDR2 FQNEAQ come from the germline V gene (reference sequence). In nucleotides, the CDR3 is TGTGCCAGCAGCTCCGGACTAAGAGGCTACACCTTC. Encoded protein: CASSSGLRGYTF.

The chain has TRBV7-2 and TRBJ2-3; D remains unclear. V was shortened by 3 bases and J by 2 bases, with 6 bases between the two germline ends. Germline CDR1 and CDR2: SGHTA and FQGNSA. This CDR3 has 13 residues. The CDR3: CASSFGFTDTQYF. The CDR3, as DNA: TGTGCCAGCAGCTTCGGCTTCACAGATACGCAGTATTTT. Filled out from reference TRBV7-2 and TRBJ2-3, the complete variable domain reads GAGVSQSPSNKVTEKGKDVELRCDPISGHTALYWYRQSLGQGLEFLIYFQGNSAPDKSGLPSDRFSAERTGGSVSTLTIQRTQQEDSAVYLCASSFGFTDTQYFGPGTRLTVL.

This clone was observed once. The chain combines TRBV6-5 with TRBJ1-4; D is possibly TRBD1 (6 bases). V was shortened by 0 bases and J by 8 bases, with 13 bases between the two germline ends. The CDR3 length is 15 residues. Germline CDR1 and CDR2: MNHEY and SVGAGI. CDR3 coding DNA: TGTGCCAGCAGTTACTCGTTTCCAGGGGCAGAAAAACTGTTTTTT. Translated, it gives CASSYSFPGAEKLFF.

V and J are TRBV28 and TRBJ2-7; 9 bases line up with TRBD1. The V segment lost 7 bases and the J segment 4 bases; nucleotides outside the gene matches: 14. This CDR3 is 16 amino acids long. Germline CDR1 reads MDHEN; CDR2 reads SYDVKM. CDR3 bases: TGTGCCAGCACCGCTAGGGGGGACAGGGATTCATACGAGCAGTACTTC. It translates to CASTARGDRDSYEQYF. Looking up the rest from reference TRBV28 and TRBJ2-7 gives the full variable domain: DVKVTQSSRYLVKRTGEKVFLECVQDMDHENMFWYRQDPGLGLRLIYFSYDVKMKEKGDIPEGYSVSREKKERFSLILESASTNQTSMYLCASTARGDRDSYEQYFGPGTRLTVT.

This CDR3 is CASSQEGSAETQYF. The CDR3 nucleotides read TGCGCCAGCAGCCAAGAGGGTAGCGCCGAGACCCAGTACTTC. This chain links TRBV4-3 with TRBJ2-5, with D possibly TRBD2 on 5 matching bases. This CDR3 contains 14 residues. The V gene's germline CDR1 is LGHNA and CDR2 YSLEER. Trimming removed 0 bases at V and 5 bases at J, with 10 bases between.

The V gene is TRBV10-3, the J gene TRBJ2-5, with D possibly called TRBD1 or TRBD2 (5 bases each). Trimming left V 4 bases short and J 4 bases short, with 13 bases between. The CDR3 is made up of 14 amino acids. Germline lookup yields CDR1 ENHRY and CDR2 SYGVKD. The CDR3 reads CAISGKGSGETQYF. CDR3 sequence (DNA): TGTGCCATCAGTGGGAAGGGGAGCGGAGAGACCCAGTACTTC.

In this sample, this clone turned up a few times. The rearrangement uses TRBV6-5 and TRBJ2-3; 8 bases are a match to TRBD1. Germline CDR1 and CDR2: MNHEY and SVGAGI. Germline trimming cut 6 bases from V and 0 bases from J; bases unmatched to any gene: 5. The CDR3 loop spans 15 amino acids. DNA for the CDR3: TGTGCCAGCAGACGACAGGGGAAGAGCACAGATACGCAGTATTTT. Protein product: CASRRQGKSTDTQYF.

The V and J genes are TRBV2 and TRBJ1-1; perhaps TRBD1 as D (6 bases). Germline V gene lookup returns CDR1 SNHLY and CDR2 FYNNEI. Trimming removed 8 bases at V and 3 bases at J, with 13 bases between. The CDR3 has 13 amino acids. The CDR3 here is CASYRGGDTEAFF. For the CDR3, the DNA is TGTGCCAGCTACCGAGGGGGGGACACTGAAGCTTTCTTT. Variable domain in full (rest from reference TRBV2 and TRBJ1-1): EPEVTQTPSHQVTQMGQEVILRCVPISNHLYFYWYRQILGQKVEFLVSFYNNEISEKSEIFDDQFSVERPDGSNFTLKIRSTKLEDSAMYFCASYRGGDTEAFFGQGTRLTVV.

V gene TRBV28 combines with J gene TRBJ1-1; D ambiguous. CDR1 is MDHEN, CDR2 SYDVKM, per germline. Trimming removed 7 bases at V and 10 bases at J, with 25 bases between. This CDR3 is built from 15 residues. CDR3 nucleotide sequence: TGTGCCAGCACCACCCCCCCAGGCCGGGGTTCGGGAGCTTTCTTT. Amino acids: CASTTPPGRGSGAFF.

The V gene is TRBV4-1, the J gene TRBJ2-5; 8 bases map to TRBD1. This CDR3 has 15 amino acids. Trimming cost V 1 base and J 1 base; bases outside gene matches: 2. Germline V gives CDR1 MGHRA, CDR2 YSYEKL. The CDR3 DNA sequence: TGCGCCAGCAGCCAAGGAGACAGGGGCCAAGAGACCCAGTACTTC. The encoded protein is CASSQGDRGQETQYF.

This clone was found once. This rearrangement joins TRBV18 to TRBJ1-2; unclear D gene. Germline CDR1 KGHSH, CDR2 LQKENI. CDR3 length equals 12 residues. The ends were cut back, 8 bases at V and 5 bases at J, with 12 bases in the middle. DNA of the CDR3: TGTGCCAGCCGGATCGTCGCTTATGGCTACACCTTC. This sequence encodes CASRIVAYGYTF.

This chain links TRBV5-1 with TRBJ2-3; unclear D gene. Germline assignment: CDR1 SGHRS and CDR2 YFSETQ. Trimming removed 3 bases from V and 1 base from J, with 15 bases in between. This CDR3 has 16 residues. Here the CDR3 reads CASSSLSGGGTDTQYF. In nucleotides, the CDR3 is TGCGCCAGCAGCTCCCTCTCGGGCGGCGGCACAGATACGCAGTATTTT.

The CDR3 DNA sequence: TGTGCCAGCAGCTTAGCGCCGAACACCGGGGAGCTGTTTTTT. Translated, it gives CASSLAPNTGELFF. The genes are TRBV7-6 and TRBJ2-2, with D unclear. In germline, CDR1 is SGHVS, CDR2 FNYEAQ. CDR3 length: 14 residues. V was shortened by 0 bases and J by 0 bases, with 2 bases between the two germline ends.

The gene calls are TRBV19 and TRBJ1-1; D unresolved. The CDR3 is made up of 12 amino acids. Germline lookup yields CDR1 LNHDA and CDR2 SQIVND (reference sequence). V was cut by 3 bases and J by 7 bases, with 9 bases left in between. For the CDR3, the DNA is TGTGCCAGTAGTATTATGGGGTTTGAAGCTTTCTTT. Encoded protein: CASSIMGFEAFF.

The V gene is TRBV28, the J gene TRBJ2-3; D call uncertain. The CDR3 has 12 residues. Trimming took 7 bases from V and 0 from J, leaving 5 bases between them. CDR1 is MDHEN and CDR2 is SYDVKM in the germline V gene. The CDR3: CASTTSTDTQYF. CDR3 nucleotides: TGTGCCAGCACTACCAGCACAGATACGCAGTATTTT.

The rearrangement joins TRBV28 to TRBJ1-3, with no clear D. V was pared by 3 bases and J by 7 bases, with 19 bases between. The germline V gene has CDR1 MDHEN and CDR2 SYDVKM. The CDR3 length is 16 residues. This chain's CDR3 is CASSFSAGRLGNTIYF. CDR3 coding DNA: TGTGCCAGCAGTTTCTCGGCAGGTCGGTTGGGCAACACCATATATTTT.

The chain employs TRBV5-1 and TRBJ1-2, with TRBD1 matching 10 bases. CDR3 length: 17 amino acids. V lost 3 bases and J lost 2; bases outside the gene matches: 10. The germline V gene has CDR1 SGHRS and CDR2 YFSETQ. CDR3 nucleotide sequence: TGCGCCAGCAGCTCCACGACTGGGGGACAGGGGAACTATGGCTACACCTTC. It yields the protein CASSSTTGGQGNYGYTF.